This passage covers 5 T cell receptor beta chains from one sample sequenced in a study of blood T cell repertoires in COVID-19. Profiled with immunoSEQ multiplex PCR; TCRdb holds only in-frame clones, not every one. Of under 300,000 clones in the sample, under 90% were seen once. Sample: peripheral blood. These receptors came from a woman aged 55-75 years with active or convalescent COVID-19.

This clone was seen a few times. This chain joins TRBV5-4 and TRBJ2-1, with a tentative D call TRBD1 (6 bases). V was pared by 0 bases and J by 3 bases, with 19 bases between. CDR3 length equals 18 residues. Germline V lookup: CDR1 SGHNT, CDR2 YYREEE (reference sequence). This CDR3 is CASSLAPFGQGLYNEQFF. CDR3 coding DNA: TGTGCCAGCAGCTTGGCCCCTTTCGGCCAGGGGCTCTACAATGAGCAGTTCTTC.

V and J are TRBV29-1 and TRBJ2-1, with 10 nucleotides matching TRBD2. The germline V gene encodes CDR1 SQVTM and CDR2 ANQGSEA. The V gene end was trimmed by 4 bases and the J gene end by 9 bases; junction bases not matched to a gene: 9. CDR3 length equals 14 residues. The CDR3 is CSVGISGGAVEQFF. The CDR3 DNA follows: TGCAGCGTTGGAATAAGCGGGGGGGCGGTTGAGCAGTTCTTC.

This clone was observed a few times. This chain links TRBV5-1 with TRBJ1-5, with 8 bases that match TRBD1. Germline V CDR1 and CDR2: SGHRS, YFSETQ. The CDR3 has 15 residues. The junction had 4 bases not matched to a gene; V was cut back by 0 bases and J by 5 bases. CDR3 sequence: CASSLEGQVHQPQHF. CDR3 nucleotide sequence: TGCGCCAGCAGCTTGGAGGGACAGGTCCATCAGCCCCAGCATTTT.

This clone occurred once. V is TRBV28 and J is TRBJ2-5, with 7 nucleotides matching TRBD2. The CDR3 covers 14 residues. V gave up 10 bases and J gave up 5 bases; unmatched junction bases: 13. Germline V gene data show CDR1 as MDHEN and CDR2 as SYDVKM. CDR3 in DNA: TGTGCCAACGGCCCCGGGGGGAGGAGGGAGACCCAGTACTTC. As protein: CANGPGGRRETQYF.

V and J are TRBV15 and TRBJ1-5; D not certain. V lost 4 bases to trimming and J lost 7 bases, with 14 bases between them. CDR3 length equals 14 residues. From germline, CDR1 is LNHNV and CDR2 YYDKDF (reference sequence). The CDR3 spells CATSTRADSQPQHF. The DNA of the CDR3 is TGTGCCACCAGCACAAGAGCTGATTCACAGCCCCAGCATTTT. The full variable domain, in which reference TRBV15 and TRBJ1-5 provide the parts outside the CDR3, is DAMVIQNPRYQVTQFGKPVTLSCSQTLNHNVMYWYQQKSSQAPKLLFHYYDKDFNNEADTPDNFQSRRPNTSFCFLDIRSPGLGDTAMYLCATSTRADSQPQHFGDGTRLSIL.